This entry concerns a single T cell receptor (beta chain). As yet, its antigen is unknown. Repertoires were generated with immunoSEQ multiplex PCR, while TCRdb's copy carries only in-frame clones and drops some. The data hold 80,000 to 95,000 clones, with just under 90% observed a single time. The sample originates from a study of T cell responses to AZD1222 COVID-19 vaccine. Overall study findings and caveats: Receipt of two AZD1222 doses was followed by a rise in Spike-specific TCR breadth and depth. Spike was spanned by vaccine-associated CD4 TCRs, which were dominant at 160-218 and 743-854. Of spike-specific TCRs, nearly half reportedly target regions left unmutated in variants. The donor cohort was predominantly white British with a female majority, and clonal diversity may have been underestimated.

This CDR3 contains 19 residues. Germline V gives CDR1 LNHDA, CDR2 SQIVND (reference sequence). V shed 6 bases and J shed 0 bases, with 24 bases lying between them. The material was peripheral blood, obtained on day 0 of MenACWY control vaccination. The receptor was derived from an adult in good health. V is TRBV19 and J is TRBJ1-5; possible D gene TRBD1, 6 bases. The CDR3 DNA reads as TGTGCCAGTAGCCGGCATCGGGGGCCTCCACCCCATAGCAATCAGCCCCAGCATTTT. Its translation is CASSRHRGPPPHSNQPQHF.